This entry is about one TCR beta chain. What it binds is unknown. These data originate in a study of identical twins. The study, taken as a whole, reports: Beta out-of-frame twin sharing showed a weaker excess. Within twin pairs, the out-of-frame alpha sequences they shared showed excess low generation probability.

One entry per CDR3 protein, called by TCRdb with MiXCR from the 5' RACE reads. This table holds about 530,000 distinct CDR3 sequences, about a fifth found once. The V gene end was trimmed by 7 bases and the J gene end by 3 bases; junction bases not matched to a gene: 5. CDR3 length: 15 residues. CDR1 is SQVTM and CDR2 is ANQGSEA in the germline V gene. The sample was also linked to a second study, of yellow fever vaccine responses in identical twins.

J is TRBJ2-2 and V is TRBV29-1; 13 positions agree with TRBD2. Material: CD4+ T cells sorted from blood. The receptor's source is a young woman in good health. The CDR3 loop reads CSARTSGRYTGELFF. CDR3 nucleotide sequence: TGCAGCGCCAGGACTAGCGGGAGATACACCGGGGAGCTGTTTTTT.